These 14 T cell receptor beta chains originate from one sample sequenced in a study of shared clonotypes between healthy human individuals. Assay used: immunoSEQ multiplex PCR; TCRdb lists only in-frame clones, some missing. There are hundreds of thousands of clones in the sample; about two thirds occur only once, and 1.8% lies in the top ten. The sample was memory CD4+ T cells sorted from blood. Subset of the sample: CD45RA-negative fraction. These receptor sequences come from a woman in her 30s in good health.

The rearrangement uses TRBV7-2 and TRBJ2-2, with a possible D match to TRBD2 (6 bases). V lost 3 bases and J lost 4, with 12 bases in between. The CDR3 contains 15 residues. The germline V gene has CDR1 SGHTA and CDR2 FQGNSA. DNA of the CDR3: TGTGCCAGCAGCTTCCGGGACTCCTTCACCGGGGAGCTGTTTTTT. Amino acid sequence: CASSFRDSFTGELFF.

This clone turned up a few times. V and J are TRBV10-3 and TRBJ1-3, with D unresolved. This CDR3 comprises 15 residues. V shed 5 bases and J shed 0 bases, with 11 bases lying between them. Germline V gene sequence: CDR1 ENHRY, CDR2 SYGVKD. The CDR3 region is CAISWAGVSGNTIYF. The DNA of the CDR3 is TGTGCCATCAGTTGGGCTGGGGTCTCTGGAAACACCATATATTTT.

This chain connects TRBV11-2 to TRBJ1-5; D ambiguous. Trimming removed 5 bases from V and 4 bases from J, with 12 bases in between. Germline CDR1 is SGHAT and CDR2 is FQNNGV. The CDR3 is made up of 14 amino acids. The CDR3 loop reads CASSNGLINQPQHF. The CDR3 region has the DNA TGTGCCAGCAGCAACGGACTTATAAATCAGCCCCAGCATTTT.

This sequence joins TRBV11-2 and TRBJ2-4, with 11 bases that match TRBD2. Losses at the gene ends were 2 bases for V and 0 bases for J; bases not matched to a gene: 9. Per the germline V gene, CDR1 is SGHAT and CDR2 is FQNNGV. The CDR3 is 19 amino acids. CDR3 DNA: TGTGCCAGCAGCTTATTAGGGACTAGCGGTTATGGAGCCAAAAACATTCAGTACTTC. Its translation: CASSLLGTSGYGAKNIQYF.

The rearrangement uses TRBV2 and TRBJ2-2; TRBD1 matches at 12 bases. The CDR3 runs to 14 residues. CDR1 and CDR2 from the germline V gene are SNHLY and FYNNEI. The V and J ends lost 9 bases and 8 bases, in that order; junction bases with no gene match: 7. CDR3 in DNA: TGTGCCAGTACCGGGACAGGGGGCTCTGGGGAGCTGTTTTTT. As protein: CASTGTGGSGELFF.

The genes are TRBV10-3 and TRBJ2-3; TRBD1 is a possible D gene (6 bases). The CDR3 has 14 residues. Germline V gene lookup returns CDR1 ENHRY and CDR2 SYGVKD. Between the trimmed V and J ends, which lost 9 bases and 2 bases, there was a span of 15 bases. CDR3 DNA sequence: TGTGCCATAAACCGGGACACAGCCACAGATACGCAGTATTTT. Translation: CAINRDTATDTQYF.

The chain carries TRBV13 and TRBJ2-7, with unresolved D. CDR1 and CDR2 from the germline V gene are PRHDT and FYEKMQ (reference sequence). CDR3 size: 16 residues. Trimming removed 5 bases from V and 6 bases from J, with 23 bases in between. The CDR3 reads CASSLAPGVGVFEQYF. In DNA, the CDR3 is TGTGCCAGCAGCCTGGCCCCCGGCGTTGGGGTTTTCGAGCAGTACTTC.

The chain employs TRBV4-1 and TRBJ2-3; 10 bases match TRBD2. V was clipped by 1 base and J by 3 bases; unmatched bases: 7. CDR3 length: 17 amino acids. The V gene's germline CDR1 is MGHRA and CDR2 YSYEKL. CDR3 in DNA: TGCGCCAGCAGCCAAGGGTTGGGTAGCGGGAGGACAGATACGCAGTATTTT. It specifies CASSQGLGSGRTDTQYF.

The CDR3 sequence is CASSQTENYGYTF. DNA for the CDR3: TGTGCCAGCTCACAGACAGAAAACTATGGCTACACCTTC. This sequence joins TRBV18 and TRBJ1-2; D may be TRBD1 (5 bases). CDR3 length equals 13 residues. Germline CDR1 KGHSH, CDR2 LQKENI. V was cut by 4 bases and J by 2 bases, with 8 bases left in between.

Here the CDR3 DNA reads TGTGCCAGCAGTTACTCAGGGTGGCAGGAGTACGAGCAGTACTTC. Translation: CASSYSGWQEYEQYF. This rearrangement joins TRBV6-5 to TRBJ2-7; D uncertain. Germline CDR1 reads MNHEY; CDR2 reads SVGAGI. V was cut by 0 bases and J by 4 bases, with 13 bases left in between. This CDR3 has 15 amino acids.

Comment on this clone: The identical CDR3 is also encoded by other nucleotide sequences in the sample. The chain carries TRBV6-1 and TRBJ1-5; D uncertain. CDR1 is MNHNS and CDR2 is SASEGT in the germline V gene. The CDR3 loop spans 13 amino acids. Trimming cost V 6 bases and J 2 bases, with 8 bases left between them. The CDR3 spells CASSPQGNQPQHF. In DNA, the CDR3 is TGTGCCAGCAGCCCACAAGGCAATCAGCCCCAGCATTTT.

The genes are TRBV10-3 and TRBJ2-7, with 9 positions matching TRBD1. The CDR3 covers 15 residues. Germline values: CDR1 ENHRY, CDR2 SYGVKD. J gave up 3 bases and V 7 bases, and 10 bases lay outside the gene matches. The CDR3 region has the DNA TGTGCCATCAATGATCAGGGGACAGGGAGCTACGAGCAGTACTTC. Encoded protein: CAINDQGTGSYEQYF.

This chain joins TRBV27 and TRBJ1-2, with TRBD1 identical over 10 bases. The V segment lost 4 bases and the J segment 5 bases; nucleotides outside the gene matches: 4. CDR1 and CDR2 from the germline V gene are MNHEY and SMNVEV (reference sequence). This CDR3 is 14 amino acids long. DNA of the CDR3: TGTGCCAGCAGTTGGCGACAGGGGGCTTATGGCTACACCTTC. Protein: CASSWRQGAYGYTF.

CDR3 coding DNA: TGTGCCAGCAGCCCACACCCGGGGTGGCAAGAGACCCAGTACTTC. Translated: CASSPHPGWQETQYF. The V call is TRBV7-8, the J call TRBJ2-5; possible D gene TRBD2, 5 bases. The CDR3 contains 15 residues. CDR1 and CDR2 from the germline V gene are SGHVS and FQNEAQ. The ends were cut back, 5 bases at V and 2 bases at J, with 15 bases in the middle. Variable domain in full (rest from reference TRBV7-8 and TRBJ2-5): GAGVSQSPRYKVAKRGQDVALRCDPISGHVSLFWYQQALGQGPEFLTYFQNEAQLDKSGLPSDRFFAERPEGSVSTLKIQRTQQEDSAVYLCASSPHPGWQETQYFGPGTRLLVL.